This T cell receptor beta chain was sequenced during a study of shared clonotypes between healthy human individuals. The CDR3 contains 13 residues. CDR1 is SNHLY, CDR2 FYNNEI, per germline. Trimming removed 10 bases at V and 3 bases at J, with 16 bases between. Each cell subset's genomic DNA was divided evenly among several immunoSEQ plates. Using immunoSEQ multiplex PCR, the repertoire was profiled, and TCRdb retains in-frame clones only, with some absent. The repertoire holds roughly 2 million clones, with roughly 96% as singletons. The chain combines TRBV2 with TRBJ2-7; perhaps TRBD1 as D (7 bases). This TCR was recovered from a man aged 18 to 35 in good health. Sequencing input: naive CD4+ T cells sorted from blood. Subset indicated: CD45RA+ positively selected. In DNA form, the CDR3 reads TGTGCCACCGGAGGGGACAGTTTCTACGAGCAGTACTTC. This translates into CATGGDSFYEQYF.